Listed below are T cell receptor beta chains from one sample, sequenced in a study of cytomegalovirus exposure and HLA in healthy donors. This table comes from immunoSEQ multiplex PCR, and its TCRdb copy is limited to in-frame clones, with some not included. This table has about 140,000 clones, approximately 76% appearing once. The specimen was PBMCs. These receptors were taken from a man aged 35 to 55 in good health and CMV-seronegative. Each CDR3 is given with its conserved first and last residue. The D gene is left open where the match is weak. Clone size, where shown, is once, few, many, or a class for clones that have expanded.

DNA: TGTGCCAGCAGCGCGACAGGGGGGCACCAGCCCCAGCATTTT
CDR3: CASSATGGHQPQHF
J: TRBJ1-5
D: TRBD1
length: 14
size: NA
V: TRBV9

DNA: TGTGCCAGCAGCCAAGGATCTCTCGCGGGGGGCTCCTACGAGCAGTACTTC
CDR3: CASSQGSLAGGSYEQYF
J: TRBJ2-7
D: TRBD2
length: 17
size: NA
V: TRBV14

DNA: TGTGCCAGGGGACTAGCGGCCAATACGCAGTATTTT
CDR3: CARGLAANTQYF
J: TRBJ2-3
D: TRBD2
length: 12
size: few
V: TRBV9

DNA: TGTGTCAGAAGCCCTTCGGACAGGATGAACACTGAAGCTTTCTTT
CDR3: CVRSPSDRMNTEAFF
J: TRBJ1-1
D: NA
length: 15
size: NA
V: TRBV7-5

DNA: TGTGCCAGCAAACAGGCATTAGGGAGCAATCAGCCCCAGCATTTT
CDR3: CASKQALGSNQPQHF
J: TRBJ1-5
D: NA
length: 15
size: once
V: TRBV28

DNA: TGTGCCAGCAGTGGCCCGGGACTAGCGTCCGATGAGCAGTTCTTC
CDR3: CASSGPGLASDEQFF
J: TRBJ2-1
D: TRBD2
length: 15
size: NA
V: TRBV6-1

DNA: TGTGCCAGCAGTGAAAATTTGGGGAGGGCCAACTATGGCTACACCTTC
CDR3: CASSENLGRANYGYTF
J: TRBJ1-2
D: NA
length: 16
size: NA
V: TRBV6-1

DNA: TGTGCCAGCAGCCCCGGACAGGGGGCCTACGAGCAGTACTTC
CDR3: CASSPGQGAYEQYF
J: TRBJ2-7
D: TRBD1
length: 14
size: NA
V: TRBV9

DNA: TGTGCCAGCAGGGGGACTAGCGGCTACGAGCAGTACTTC
CDR3: CASRGTSGYEQYF
J: TRBJ2-7
D: TRBD2
length: 13
size: NA
V: TRBV4-2

DNA: TGTGCCAGCAGTCCAGACAGCCAAGAGACCCAGTACTTC
CDR3: CASSPDSQETQYF
J: TRBJ2-5
D: NA
length: 13
size: once
V: TRBV4-2

DNA: TGTTCCAGCAGCTTAGAGGGGACAGCCAACTACGAGCAGTACTTC
CDR3: CSSSLEGTANYEQYF
J: TRBJ2-7
D: TRBD1
length: 15
size: NA
V: TRBV7-9

DNA: TGTGCCAGTAGTACCAGGGGTTCTAAAACCGGGGAGCTGTTTTTT
CDR3: CASSTRGSKTGELFF
J: TRBJ2-2
D: NA
length: 15
size: once
V: TRBV19

DNA: TGTGCCAGCAGTTCCCCGGGGGGCGGGAGGATCTACGAGCAGTACTTC
CDR3: CASSSPGGGRIYEQYF
J: TRBJ2-7
D: TRBD2
length: 16
size: once
V: TRBV28

DNA: TGCGCCAGCAGCCAAGATACGGGCCAGGGCTACGAGCAGTACTTC
CDR3: CASSQDTGQGYEQYF
J: TRBJ2-7
D: NA
length: 15
size: once
V: TRBV4-3

DNA: TGCGCCAGCAGCTGGATACCGGGACTAGCGGGAGTAATTCACTACGAGCAGTACTTC
CDR3: CASSWIPGLAGVIHYEQYF
J: TRBJ2-7
D: TRBD2
length: 19
size: NA
V: TRBV5-1

DNA: TGTGCCAGCAGTATGGACAGGGTTTACGAGCAGTACTTC
CDR3: CASSMDRVYEQYF
J: TRBJ2-7
D: TRBD1
length: 13
size: NA
V: TRBV6-5

DNA: TGTGCCAGCAGCTTTGGAGGGTCAGGAAGATACCAAGAGACCCAGTACTTC
CDR3: CASSFGGSGRYQETQYF
J: TRBJ2-5
D: NA
length: 17
size: NA
V: TRBV7-9

DNA: TGTGCCAGTCGCGACAGCTACAATGAGCAGTTCTTC
CDR3: CASRDSYNEQFF
J: TRBJ2-1
D: NA
length: 12
size: NA
V: TRBV28

DNA: TGTGCCAGCAGACGGACTAGCGGGGGGGCCGACGAGCAGTTCTTC
CDR3: CASRRTSGGADEQFF
J: TRBJ2-1
D: TRBD2
length: 15
size: NA
V: TRBV7-9

DNA: TGCGCCAGCAGCCAAGAGAACCGCGGCACTGAAGCTTTCTTT
CDR3: CASSQENRGTEAFF
J: TRBJ1-1
D: NA
length: 14
size: NA
V: TRBV4-1

DNA: TGTGCCAGCAGTCCCTGGGGGGAGGGACTGTTTTTT
CDR3: CASSPWGEGLFF
J: TRBJ1-4
D: NA
length: 12
size: NA
V: TRBV2

DNA: TGTGCCAGCAGCCAGACAGGGTTTGAGCAGTTCTTC
CDR3: CASSQTGFEQFF
J: TRBJ2-1
D: TRBD1
length: 12
size: NA
V: TRBV4-2

DNA: TGTGCCAGCAGCTTAGGCGTGGCGGGCAGAATACGCGATACGCAGTATTTT
CDR3: CASSLGVAGRIRDTQYF
J: TRBJ2-3
D: NA
length: 17
size: NA
V: TRBV11-2

DNA: TGCGCCAGCAGCCAAGAAGTACTACGCACAGATACGCAGTATTTT
CDR3: CASSQEVLRTDTQYF
J: TRBJ2-3
D: NA
length: 15
size: NA
V: TRBV4-3

DNA: TGTGCCAGCAGTCTGTATAGACAGATCTACGAGCAGTACTTC
CDR3: CASSLYRQIYEQYF
J: TRBJ2-7
D: NA
length: 14
size: NA
V: TRBV28

DNA: TGTGCCAGCAGACTAGCGGGGGGGCCTGGGGATACGCAGTATTTT
CDR3: CASRLAGGPGDTQYF
J: TRBJ2-3
D: TRBD2
length: 15
size: NA
V: TRBV19

DNA: TGTGCCAGCAGCTTAGCGTGGGTAGCGGGAAGCACAGATACGCAGTATTTT
CDR3: CASSLAWVAGSTDTQYF
J: TRBJ2-3
D: TRBD2
length: 17
size: NA
V: TRBV7-8

DNA: TGCGCCAGCAGCCAAGATCTTCCCTACGAGCAGTACTTC
CDR3: CASSQDLPYEQYF
J: TRBJ2-7
D: NA
length: 13
size: NA
V: TRBV4-3

DNA: TGTGCCAGCAGTATTAATAAGGCGGGACAGGGGACCTACGAGCAGTACTTC
CDR3: CASSINKAGQGTYEQYF
J: TRBJ2-7
D: TRBD1
length: 17
size: NA
V: TRBV28

DNA: TGCGCCAGCAGCTTGGGAGGGACAACCGTCGATGAGCAGTTCTTC
CDR3: CASSLGGTTVDEQFF
J: TRBJ2-1
D: NA
length: 15
size: NA
V: TRBV5-1

DNA: TGTGCCAGCAGTTTGTCTACAGCAACTAATGAAAAACTGTTTTTT
CDR3: CASSLSTATNEKLFF
J: TRBJ1-4
D: NA
length: 15
size: NA
V: TRBV28

DNA: TGTGCCAGCAGTGAAGCGCTTGGACTAGCGGGGGGTAATGAGCAGTTCTTC
CDR3: CASSEALGLAGGNEQFF
J: TRBJ2-1
D: TRBD2
length: 17
size: NA
V: TRBV6-1

DNA: TGTGCCAGCAGCCTAGACAACCCCCGTATGGCCGGGGAGCTGTTTTTT
CDR3: CASSLDNPRMAGELFF
J: TRBJ2-2
D: NA
length: 16
size: few
V: TRBV7-8

DNA: TGCAGCGCGAAGGGTAGCGGGAGTTCCTACGAGCAGTACTTC
CDR3: CSAKGSGSSYEQYF
J: TRBJ2-7
D: TRBD2
length: 14
size: NA
V: TRBV29-1

DNA: TGTGCCATCAGTTCGACTAGCGGGTCCTACAATGAGCAGTTCTTC
CDR3: CAISSTSGSYNEQFF
J: TRBJ2-1
D: TRBD2
length: 15
size: NA
V: TRBV10-3

DNA: TGTGCCTGGAGTGCGCCTGGACAGGGGTGGAACACTGAAGCTTTCTTT
CDR3: CAWSAPGQGWNTEAFF
J: TRBJ1-1
D: TRBD1
length: 16
size: NA
V: TRBV30

DNA: TGTGCCATCAAGGTCGGGACAGGGAGTAATTCACCCCTCCACTTT
CDR3: CAIKVGTGSNSPLHF
J: TRBJ1-6
D: TRBD1
length: 15
size: NA
V: TRBV10-3

DNA: TGTGCCAGTAGTGCCTTACAGGGCTCGGCCACTGAAGCTTTCTTT
CDR3: CASSALQGSATEAFF
J: TRBJ1-1
D: NA
length: 15
size: NA
V: TRBV19

DNA: TGTGCCAGCAGCGTAGGGGAGCGGGGGGGAGAGCAGTACTTC
CDR3: CASSVGERGGEQYF
J: TRBJ2-7
D: TRBD2
length: 14
size: NA
V: TRBV9

DNA: TGTGCCAGCAGTTTCAGACTAGCGCTGAACACCGGGGAGCTGTTTTTT
CDR3: CASSFRLALNTGELFF
J: TRBJ2-2
D: TRBD2
length: 16
size: NA
V: TRBV27

DNA: TGTGCCAGCAGCTTACAGGGGATTGCGGAAAAACTGTTTTTT
CDR3: CASSLQGIAEKLFF
J: TRBJ1-4
D: NA
length: 14
size: NA
V: TRBV11-2

DNA: TGTGCCAGTAGTATGGACCTTCCGGGACAGGGGCTCACAGATACGCAGTATTTT
CDR3: CASSMDLPGQGLTDTQYF
J: TRBJ2-3
D: TRBD1
length: 18
size: NA
V: TRBV19

DNA: TGTGCCTGGAAGGGCCTAGCGGTCACAGATACGCAGTATTTT
CDR3: CAWKGLAVTDTQYF
J: TRBJ2-3
D: TRBD2
length: 14
size: NA
V: TRBV30

DNA: TGTGCCAGCAGTTACGGCGTGATGCAGGCTTACGAGCAGTACTTC
CDR3: CASSYGVMQAYEQYF
J: TRBJ2-7
D: NA
length: 15
size: NA
V: TRBV6-6

DNA: TGTTCCAGCAGCTTCCCTCGGGGGGTTTCCGGGGAGCTGTTTTTT
CDR3: CSSSFPRGVSGELFF
J: TRBJ2-2
D: TRBD2
length: 15
size: NA
V: TRBV7-9